This paragraph reports one TCR beta chain. This sample was taken from a study of blood T cell repertoires in COVID-19. The germline V and J ends were trimmed by 3 bases and 5 bases, with 5 bases remaining between them. This CDR3 has 12 residues. Profiling relied on immunoSEQ multiplex PCR, and the TCRdb table lists in-frame clones only, not all of them. The repertoire holds 150,000 to 200,000 clones, with around four fifths as singletons. The rearrangement links TRBV12-3 or TRBV12-4 to TRBJ2-1; D is uncertain. This clonotype was obtained from a man in his 70s who had been exposed to COVID-19. Sequenced input: PBMCs or T cells enriched from blood (not recorded which). CDR3 in amino acids: CASSFPDNEQFF. The CDR3 region has the DNA TGTGCCAGCAGTTTCCCAGACAATGAGCAGTTCTTC.